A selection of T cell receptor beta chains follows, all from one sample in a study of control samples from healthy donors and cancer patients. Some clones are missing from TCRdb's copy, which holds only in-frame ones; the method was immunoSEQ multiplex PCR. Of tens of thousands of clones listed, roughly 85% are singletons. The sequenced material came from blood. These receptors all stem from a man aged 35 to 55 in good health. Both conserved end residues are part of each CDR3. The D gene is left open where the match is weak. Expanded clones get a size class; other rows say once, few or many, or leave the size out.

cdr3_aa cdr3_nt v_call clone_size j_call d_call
CASWDRNTEAFF TGTGCCAGCTGGGACAGAAACACTGAAGCTTTCTTT TRBV28 - TRBJ1-1 TRBD1
CASRTGAHYEQYF TGTGCCAGCAGGACAGGGGCCCACTACGAGCAGTACTTC TRBV6-4 - TRBJ2-7 TRBD1
CASSFSYGYTF TGTGCCAGCAGTTTTAGCTATGGCTACACCTTC TRBV12-3/TRBV12-4 - TRBJ1-2 -
CASSQLRGLNYGYTF TGTGCCAGCAGCCAGCTCAGGGGGCTTAACTATGGCTACACCTTC TRBV14 - TRBJ1-2 TRBD1
CASSSQGYEQYF TGTGCCAGCAGCTCCCAGGGGTACGAGCAGTACTTC TRBV7-9 - TRBJ2-7 -
CASSPPTGGTQYF TGTGCCAGCTCACCGCCAACAGGGGGTACGCAGTATTTT TRBV18 few TRBJ2-3 TRBD1
CASSLRGRDQKNTGELFF TGTGCCAGCAGCTTGCGGGGCCGCGACCAGAAGAACACCGGGGAGCTGTTTTTT TRBV5-4 - TRBJ2-2 -
CASSFAGTGLNEQFF TGTGCCAGCAGCTTCGCCGGGACAGGGTTAAATGAGCAGTTCTTC TRBV7-2 few TRBJ2-1 TRBD1
CASSADRGQGTDTQYF TGTGCCAGCAGTGCGGACAGGGGGCAGGGCACAGATACGCAGTATTTT TRBV27 few TRBJ2-3 TRBD1
CAWSEGGNSPLHF TGTGCCTGGAGTGAGGGTGGTAATTCACCCCTCCACTTT TRBV30 - TRBJ1-6 -
CAWSVRGRGITEAFF TGTGCCTGGAGTGTACGTGGCAGGGGGATCACTGAAGCTTTCTTT TRBV30 - TRBJ1-1 TRBD1
CASSEGFINEQFF TGTGCCAGCAGTGAAGGGTTTATCAATGAGCAGTTCTTC TRBV6-1 - TRBJ2-1 -
CASNQPDTGELFF TGTGCCAGCAACCAACCGGACACCGGGGAGCTGTTTTTT TRBV6-5 once TRBJ2-2 -
CASSYSGTGSEKLFF TGTGCCAGCAGTTACTCAGGGACAGGGAGTGAAAAACTGTTTTTT TRBV6-2/TRBV6-3 - TRBJ1-4 TRBD1
CASSGRTGVNTEAFF TGTGCCAGCAGCGGAAGGACAGGGGTGAACACTGAAGCTTTCTTT TRBV5-4 - TRBJ1-1 TRBD1
CASSIDRGSYNEQFF TGTGCCAGCTCCATAGACAGGGGCTCCTACAATGAGCAGTTCTTC TRBV18 - TRBJ2-1 TRBD1
CASSPRGRGGYEQYF TGTGCCAGCAGCCCCCGTGGGCGCGGGGGCTACGAGCAGTACTTC TRBV7-2 few TRBJ2-7 TRBD2
CASTSWAVRSGNTIYF TGTGCCAGCACCTCTTGGGCAGTTCGCTCTGGAAACACCATATATTTT TRBV6-6 - TRBJ1-3 -
CASSLAAGVGYTF TGTGCCAGCAGTTTAGCAGCAGGGGTTGGCTACACCTTC TRBV12-3/TRBV12-4 - TRBJ1-2 -
CASSIRGTSVGQFF TGTGCCAGTAGTATACGCGGGACTAGCGTAGGGCAGTTCTTC TRBV19 few TRBJ2-1 TRBD2
CASSTPDRGYDNEQFF TGTGCCAGCAGCACTCCGGACAGGGGGTACGACAATGAGCAGTTCTTC TRBV9 - TRBJ2-1 TRBD1
CASSLRDGGRTEAFF TGTGCCAGCAGTTTACGTGATGGGGGTCGGACTGAAGCTTTCTTT TRBV28 - TRBJ1-1 -
CASSLHRAAGELFF TGTGCCAGCAGTTTGCACAGGGCTGCCGGGGAGCTGTTTTTT TRBV28 - TRBJ2-2 -
CAISGTKGETQYF TGTGCCATCAGCGGGACAAAGGGAGAGACCCAGTACTTC TRBV10-3 - TRBJ2-5 -
CAWDTGGRQPQHF TGTGCCTGGGATACAGGGGGACGCCAGCCCCAGCATTTT TRBV30 - TRBJ1-5 TRBD1
CASSPLGGAWGGKLFF TGTGCCAGCAGCCCGCTTGGAGGGGCATGGGGAGGAAAACTGTTTTTT TRBV7-2 - TRBJ1-4 -
CASSRGGIQETQYF TGTGCCAGCAGCCGGGGTGGGATCCAAGAGACCCAGTACTTC TRBV7-9 - TRBJ2-5 -
CASSVQGGSSYNEQFF TGTGCCAGCAGCGTACAGGGCGGGAGCTCCTACAATGAGCAGTTCTTC TRBV9 - TRBJ2-1 TRBD2
CASSLSPPVSEAFF TGTGCCAGCAGTTTATCCCCCCCGGTGTCCGAAGCTTTCTTT TRBV27 once TRBJ1-1 -
CASSQATGLTEAFF TGCGCCAGCAGCCAGGCGACAGGGTTGACTGAAGCTTTCTTT TRBV4-3 - TRBJ1-1 TRBD1
CASRLSRDSNQPQHF TGTGCCAGCAGACTCTCCCGGGACAGCAATCAGCCCCAGCATTTT TRBV7-2 - TRBJ1-5 -
CASSLSRSQDTQYF TGTGCCAGCAGCTTATCCAGGTCCCAGGATACGCAGTATTTT TRBV7-2 - TRBJ2-3 -
CASSPPGQGATEAFF TGTGCCAGCAGTCCACCTGGACAGGGGGCAACTGAAGCTTTCTTT TRBV27 - TRBJ1-1 TRBD1
CATSVLGDEQFF TGTGCCACCAGTGTGTTGGGGGATGAGCAGTTCTTC TRBV24-1 - TRBJ2-1 -
CASSVTSGRYNEQFF TGTGCCAGCAGTGTTACTAGCGGACGATACAATGAGCAGTTCTTC TRBV6-1 - TRBJ2-1 TRBD2
CASSSSPGGPSAQYF TGTGCCAGCAGCTCCAGCCCTGGGGGACCTTCGGCCCAGTACTTC TRBV11-3 - TRBJ2-5 -
CASSDRAREKLFF TGTGCCAGCAGTGACAGGGCGAGGGAAAAACTGTTTTTT TRBV2 - TRBJ1-4 -
CASSLGLAAETQYF TGTGCCAGCAGTTTGGGACTAGCCGCAGAGACCCAGTACTTC TRBV6-2/TRBV6-3 - TRBJ2-5 TRBD2
CASSLIAGASNEQFF TGTGCCAGCAGCTTAATCGCGGGGGCATCGAATGAGCAGTTCTTC TRBV7-3 once TRBJ2-1 -
CASSNRDRGNLEAFF TGTGCCAGCAGCAATCGGGACAGGGGTAATTTAGAAGCTTTCTTT TRBV7-9 once TRBJ1-1 TRBD1
CASSDRQDGYGYTF TGTGCCAGCAGTGATCGTCAGGACGGTTATGGCTACACCTTC TRBV25-1 - TRBJ1-2 -
CASRGQGYQPQHF TGTGCCAGCAGGGGCCAGGGGTATCAGCCCCAGCATTTT TRBV28 once TRBJ1-5 -
CASSLGAYYSTDTQYF TGTGCCAGCAGCTTAGGTGCCTATTATAGCACAGATACGCAGTATTTT TRBV7-6 - TRBJ2-3 -
CASSEGGGGKSYNEQFF TGTGCCAGCAGTGAAGGGGGAGGGGGTAAATCCTACAATGAGCAGTTCTTC TRBV6-1 - TRBJ2-1 -
CASSQDPGAMSPLYEQYF TGCGCCAGCAGCCAAGATCCAGGGGCGATGTCCCCTCTCTACGAGCAGTACTTC TRBV4-3 - TRBJ2-7 -
CASSFTRGHEQYF TGTGCCAGCAGCTTCACTAGGGGCCACGAGCAGTACTTC TRBV11-1 once TRBJ2-7 -
CASSLGIQGVWTEAFF TGTGCCAGCAGCTTGGGGATCCAGGGGGTGTGGACTGAAGCTTTCTTT TRBV5-6 - TRBJ1-1 TRBD1
CAWSKSGYLPQETQYF TGTGCCTGGAGTAAGTCAGGGTACCTACCACAAGAGACCCAGTACTTC TRBV30 once TRBJ2-5 -
CASSYSGPPYEQYF TGTGCCAGCAGTTATTCGGGACCACCATACGAGCAGTACTTC TRBV6-5 - TRBJ2-7 -
CASSWLGTEAFF TGTGCCAGCAGTTGGCTGGGCACTGAAGCTTTCTTT TRBV6-2/TRBV6-3 - TRBJ1-1 -
CASSLDGLAGFSEQFF TGTGCCAGCAGCTTAGATGGGCTAGCGGGATTCAGTGAGCAGTTCTTC TRBV11-3 - TRBJ2-1 TRBD2
CASSLDPRRAGGSSYEQYF TGTGCCAGCAGCTTAGATCCCCGGAGGGCGGGGGGGAGCTCCTACGAGCAGTACTTC TRBV7-6 few TRBJ2-7 TRBD2
CASSSGTGSEKLFF TGTGCCAGCAGCTCCGGGACAGGGTCTGAAAAACTGTTTTTT TRBV5-4 - TRBJ1-4 TRBD1
CASSADPPTPLF TGTGCCAGCAGTGCTGACCCCCCGACCCCTCTCTTC TRBV6-6 - TRBJ2-7 -
CASSQGRASSGANVLTF TGCGCCAGCAGCCAAGGGCGGGCGTCCTCTGGGGCCAACGTCCTGACTTTC TRBV4-1 - TRBJ2-6 -